This T cell receptor beta chain came from a study of cytomegalovirus exposure and HLA in healthy donors. From germline, CDR1 is SGHTS and CDR2 YDEGEE. V lost 2 bases to trimming and J lost 4 bases, with 9 bases between them. This CDR3 spans 13 amino acids. Vbeta (60) and Jbeta (13) primers were used in the PCR. Repertoires were generated with immunoSEQ multiplex PCR, while TCRdb's copy carries only in-frame clones and drops some. The sample yields 150,000 to 200,000 clones, around 62% seen once. Sampled while nominally healthy, donors likely had unrecorded immune exposures. Details on this clone: Its antigen remains unknown.

Study findings and constraints: The authors enumerated 150 to 200 TCR beta chains as linked to cytomegalovirus. In a later analysis, HLA-associated TCR beta chains were more clonally expanded than equally common others.

This chain links TRBV5-8 with TRBJ1-2; D ambiguous. The origin of this receptor is a man between 35 and 55 years old in good health and CMV-seronegative. The sequenced sample consisted of PBMCs. The CDR3 DNA sequence: TGTGCCAGCAGCTTTCAGGCACCCTATGGCTACACCTTC. As protein: CASSFQAPYGYTF.